The 5 T cell receptor beta chains given below trace back to one sample, sequenced in a study of T cells in Graves' hyperthyroidism and ophthalmopathy. RNA transcripts served as the template for amplifying TCR beta CDR3 regions. First-round RT-PCR targeting the TCR CDR3 was performed with the HTBI primer set. MiXCR, applied by TCRdb to the multiplex PCR reads, yields one record per CDR3 protein. The sample carries fewer than 350,000 distinct CDR3 sequences, around 13% recorded once. The sequencing sample was made of blood. The origin of the receptors is a woman in her thirties or forties with Graves' hyperthyroidism.

The chain recombines TRBV29-1 with TRBJ2-7; TRBD2 is a possible D gene (6 bases). This CDR3 contains 15 residues. Germline-derived CDR1 and CDR2 are SQVTM and ANQGSEA. V lost 0 bases to trimming and J lost 6 bases, with 18 bases between them. The CDR3 DNA reads as TGCAGCGTTGAAGATGGAGGGTACTGGGGGACCGAGCAGTACTTC. Protein product: CSVEDGGYWGTEQYF.

This clonotype showed up many times. The rearrangement uses TRBV2 and TRBJ1-6, with 8 bases identical to TRBD1. CDR1 SNHLY and CDR2 FYNNEI come from the germline V gene. This CDR3 has 15 amino acids. V shed 2 bases and J 7 bases; nucleotides not matched to a gene: 4. The CDR3 loop reads CASSEMRQGNSPLHF. CDR3 DNA sequence: TGTGCCAGCAGTGAAATGAGACAGGGGAATTCACCCCTCCACTTT. Filled out from reference TRBV2 and TRBJ1-6, the complete variable domain reads EPEVTQTPSHQVTQMGQEVILRCVPISNHLYFYWYRQILGQKVEFLVSFYNNEISEKSEIFDDQFSVERPDGSNFTLKIRSTKLEDSAMYFCASSEMRQGNSPLHFGNGTRLTVT.

This clonotype was counted ten times or more. The chain joins TRBV7-8 to TRBJ1-5; D gene unclear. V lost 4 bases to trimming and J lost 12 bases, with 10 bases between them. CDR1 is SGHVS, CDR2 FQNEAQ, per germline. This CDR3 has 11 residues. The CDR3 coding sequence is TGTGCCAGCAGCTCCGGATCGGACCAGCATTTT. Protein sequence: CASSSGSDQHF.

This clonotype has only a few counts. The chain has TRBV7-4 and TRBJ2-1; D unresolved. The CDR3 loop spans 15 amino acids. Trimming took off 2 bases at V and 0 bases at J, with 8 bases between the two ends. CDR1 and CDR2 from the germline V gene are SGHVT and SQSDAQ. CDR3 nucleotides: TGTGCCAGCAGCTTAAATCGGGCCTCCTACAATGAGCAGTTCTTC. Encoded protein: CASSLNRASYNEQFF.

To note about this clonotype: A much larger clone differs from this one at a single base, so this may be a read error. V is TRBV9 and J is TRBJ2-3; TRBD2 agrees at 7 bases. Germline V gene lookup returns CDR1 SGDLS and CDR2 YYNGEE. CDR3 length: 15 amino acids. V lost 7 bases and J lost 0; bases outside the gene matches: 8. The CDR3 DNA reads as TGTGCCAGCGGCTTGCGGGAGTGGAGCACAGATACGCAGTATTTT. It specifies CASGLREWSTDTQYF.